These 32 T cell receptor beta chains share one sample of origin, sequenced in a study of chemoradiotherapy in HPV16-positive cancers. The assay was immunoSEQ multiplex PCR, and TCRdb's table has in-frame clones only and misses some. The profile covers about 39,000 clones, with under 80% appearing a single time and about 5% taken by the ten largest. This material consisted of blood, taken from a patient who underwent chemoradiotherapy. The receptors stem from a human donor with HPV-associated anogenital cancer.

The V gene is TRBV5-1, the J gene TRBJ2-3; no clear D. Trimming took 3 bases from V and 6 from J, leaving 8 bases between them. Germline assignment: CDR1 SGHRS and CDR2 YFSETQ. This CDR3 region has 12 residues. The CDR3 DNA follows: TGCGCCAGCAGCTCAGGTTTGGATACGCAGTATTTT. The encoded protein is CASSSGLDTQYF.

The chain is built from TRBV7-6 and TRBJ2-5; no clear D. This CDR3 is 15 amino acids long. V was shortened by 2 bases and J by 4 bases, with 14 bases between the two germline ends. The germline V gene has CDR1 SGHVS and CDR2 FNYEAQ. This chain's CDR3 is CASSLLLASRETQYF. The CDR3 DNA is TGTGCCAGCAGCTTATTACTCGCATCGCGAGAGACCCAGTACTTC. The entire variable domain, with the rest obtained from reference TRBV7-6 and TRBJ2-5, is as follows: GAGVSQSPRYKVTKRGQDVALRCDPISGHVSLYWYRQALGQGPEFLTYFNYEAQQDKSGLPNDRFSAERPEGSISTLTIQRTEQRDSAMYRCASSLLLASRETQYFGPGTRLLVL.

This clone was recorded a few times. This chain links TRBV6-1 with TRBJ1-2, with D uncertain. This CDR3 is 12 amino acids long. The germline V gene has CDR1 MNHNS and CDR2 SASEGT. The germline V and J ends were trimmed by 7 bases and 5 bases, with 11 bases remaining between them. The CDR3 is CASTAVTYGYTF. CDR3 coding DNA: TGTGCCAGCACGGCAGTGACTTATGGCTACACCTTC.

V usage is TRBV19 and J usage is TRBJ1-6; TRBD1 is a possible D gene (5 bases). Germline V gene sequence: CDR1 LNHDA, CDR2 SQIVND (reference sequence). The CDR3 contains 15 residues. The ends were cut back, 2 bases at V and 7 bases at J, with 12 bases in the middle. The CDR3 loop is CASSITGRANSPLHF. CDR3 DNA: TGTGCCAGTAGTATAACGGGCAGGGCGAATTCACCCCTCCACTTT.

This chain joins TRBV5-4 and TRBJ2-2; D remains ambiguous. The CDR3 is 13 amino acids. V shed 2 bases and J shed 7 bases, with 9 bases lying between them. Germline-derived CDR1 and CDR2 are SGHNT and YYREEE (reference sequence). CDR3 bases: TGTGCCAGCAGCTTTCACACTCTCGGGGAGCTGTTTTTT. The encoded protein is CASSFHTLGELFF.

This clone was detected only a few times. The rearrangement joins TRBV19 to TRBJ1-2; possibly TRBD1 for D (5 bases). Germline V gene data show CDR1 as LNHDA and CDR2 as SQIVND (reference sequence). The CDR3 has 14 amino acids. Trimming shortened V by 6 bases and J by 4 bases, and 15 bases separated the two germline ends. CDR3 residues: CASREGSAGYGYTF. The CDR3 DNA sequence: TGTGCCAGTAGGGAGGGGTCCGCAGGCTATGGCTACACCTTC.

This clone occurred a few times. This chain uses TRBV12-5 with TRBJ2-2; D is unresolved. Germline lookup yields CDR1 LGHNT and CDR2 FRNRAP. The ends were cut back, 1 base at V and 6 bases at J, with 6 bases in the middle. This CDR3 is built from 13 residues. The CDR3 DNA follows: TGTGCTAGTGGTTTGGCAATGTCCGGGGAGCTGTTTTTT. This codes for CASGLAMSGELFF.

The J gene is TRBJ2-1, the V gene TRBV5-1, with D perhaps given as TRBD1 or TRBD2 (5 bases each). CDR1 and CDR2 (germline): SGHRS, YFSETQ. This CDR3 region has 15 residues. Trimming stripped 0 bases from V and 8 bases from J, with 15 bases between. The CDR3 here is CASSLALARGDEQFF. CDR3 DNA sequence: TGCGCCAGCAGCTTGGCCCTGGCCCGGGGCGATGAGCAGTTCTTC.

The chain recombines TRBV11-2 with TRBJ1-5; tentatively, D is TRBD1 (5 bases). Germline loops: CDR1 SGHAT, CDR2 FQNNGV. V lost 2 bases, J lost 1 base, and 12 bases lay in between. This CDR3 contains 16 residues. The CDR3 nucleotides are TGTGCCAGCAGCTTAAACGGGGGGGTAAGCAATCAGCCCCAGCATTTT. Translating gives CASSLNGGVSNQPQHF.

In its sample, this clone was seen once. The chain combines TRBV13 with TRBJ1-5; D possibly corresponds to TRBD1 (5 bases). The length of the CDR3 is 17 residues. V was clipped by 5 bases and J by 3 bases, with 20 bases between them. The V gene's germline CDR1 is PRHDT and CDR2 FYEKMQ (reference sequence). The DNA for the CDR3 is TGTGCCAGCAGCGTGCGACGGGGACGGAGTTCCAATCAGCCCCAGCATTTT. This gives the protein CASSVRRGRSSNQPQHF. The full variable domain, rest sourced from reference TRBV13 and TRBJ1-5, is AAGVIQSPRHLIKEKRETATLKCYPIPRHDTVYWYQQGPGQDPQFLISFYEKMQSDKGSIPDRFSAQQFSDYHSELNMSSLELGDSALYFCASSVRRGRSSNQPQHFGDGTRLSIL.

V is TRBV27 and J is TRBJ1-2; TRBD1 matches at 7 bases. The V gene end was trimmed by 5 bases and the J gene end by 5 bases; junction bases not matched to a gene: 11. The CDR3 runs 15 residues. Germline-derived CDR1 and CDR2 are MNHEY and SMNVEV (reference sequence). The CDR3 DNA reads TGTGCCAGCAGTCCCTTAGGGGGCGCATTGTATGGCTACACCTTC. It codes for CASSPLGGALYGYTF.

CDR3 loop: CASSLAGILDEQYF. CDR3 DNA sequence: TGCGCCAGCAGCTTGGCCGGGATTCTCGACGAGCAGTACTTC. The genes are TRBV5-1 and TRBJ2-7, with D maybe TRBD2 (5 bases). The germline CDR1 and CDR2 sequences are SGHRS and YFSETQ. The CDR3 loop spans 14 amino acids. Trimming stripped 0 bases from V and 5 bases from J, with 12 bases between.

The J gene is TRBJ2-7, the V gene TRBV6-6, with a tentative D call TRBD2 (5 bases). The CDR3 runs 14 residues. Looked up from germline, CDR1 is MNHNY and CDR2 is SVGAGI (reference sequence). Deletions cut 11 bases from V and 2 bases from J, with 19 bases between. The CDR3 loop is CAVGRGSETYEQYF. CDR3 bases: TGTGCCGTCGGTCGCGGTAGCGAGACCTACGAGCAGTACTTC.

The chain links TRBV5-6 to TRBJ1-5; no clear D gene. Looked up from germline, CDR1 is SGHDT and CDR2 is YYEEEE. This CDR3 has 15 amino acids. V lost 2 bases, J lost 4 bases, and 13 bases lay in between. CDR3 in amino acids: CASSFSQAINQPQHF. The CDR3 nucleotides read TGTGCCAGCAGCTTTTCCCAGGCGATTAATCAGCCCCAGCATTTT. Variable domain in full (rest from reference TRBV5-6 and TRBJ1-5): DAGVTQSPTHLIKTRGQQVTLRCSPKSGHDTVSWYQQALGQGPQFIFQYYEEEERQRGNFPDRFSGHQFPNYSSELNVNALLLGDSALYLCASSFSQAINQPQHFGDGTRLSIL.

The chain uses TRBV5-6 and TRBJ2-5; D is uncertain. CDR1 is SGHDT, CDR2 YYEEEE, per germline. There are 13 residues in the CDR3. V was clipped by 0 bases and J by 3 bases, with 6 bases between them. The CDR3 DNA sequence: TGTGCCAGCAGCTTGGAGGGAAAAGAGACCCAGTACTTC. Protein: CASSLEGKETQYF. Full variable domain (remainder filled in from reference TRBV5-6 and TRBJ2-5): DAGVTQSPTHLIKTRGQQVTLRCSPKSGHDTVSWYQQALGQGPQFIFQYYEEEERQRGNFPDRFSGHQFPNYSSELNVNALLLGDSALYLCASSLEGKETQYFGPGTRLLVL.

This CDR3 is CAISESGGDYEQYF. Here the CDR3 DNA reads TGTGCCATCAGTGAGTCGGGCGGGGACTACGAGCAGTACTTC. V and J are TRBV10-3 and TRBJ2-7; a weak D match, TRBD2 (6 bases). The CDR3 consists of 14 residues. The V and J ends lost 0 bases and 3 bases respectively, with 9 bases between them. Germline CDR1 reads ENHRY; CDR2 reads SYGVKD.

This clone has just a few counts. The chain joins TRBV5-1 to TRBJ1-5; 9 bases are shared with TRBD1. Germline V CDR1 and CDR2: SGHRS, YFSETQ. This CDR3 comprises 15 residues. Trimming at V came to 4 bases and at J to 10 bases, leaving 12 bases not matched to a gene. The CDR3 DNA reads as TGCGCCAGCAGCACCGGGACAGGGAAAGAAAGTCCCCAGCATTTT. This gives the protein CASSTGTGKESPQHF.

The genes are TRBV10-3 and TRBJ2-7; TRBD2 might be the D (6 bases). V shed 6 bases and J shed 6 bases, with 15 bases lying between them. Germline lookup yields CDR1 ENHRY and CDR2 SYGVKD. The CDR3 runs 13 residues. The CDR3 reads CAISALEGLEQYF. In DNA form, the CDR3 reads TGTGCCATCAGCGCCTTGGAGGGGCTCGAGCAGTACTTC.

The chain links TRBV9 to TRBJ1-6; D uncertain. The CDR3 has 14 residues. CDR1 and CDR2 (germline): SGDLS, YYNGEE. The germline V and J ends were trimmed by 4 bases and 6 bases, with 11 bases remaining between them. The CDR3 nucleotides are TGTGCCAGCAGCCCCCAGTTAGGTAATTCACCCCTCCACTTT. Amino acid sequence: CASSPQLGNSPLHF.

The V gene is TRBV7-6, the J gene TRBJ2-3; TRBD2 aligns across 12 bases. Germline CDR1 and CDR2: SGHVS and FNYEAQ. The CDR3 runs to 20 residues. V shed 2 bases and J 8 bases; nucleotides not matched to a gene: 20. This CDR3 reads CASSLMGLAGGFVGAGTQYF. CDR3 DNA sequence: TGTGCCAGCAGCTTAATGGGGCTAGCGGGGGGGTTCGTTGGAGCAGGTACGCAGTATTTT.

This chain uses TRBV5-6 with TRBJ1-2; TRBD1 matches at 7 bases. The germline gives CDR1 SGHDT, CDR2 YYEEEE. The junction had 10 bases not matched to a gene; V was cut back by 3 bases and J by 8 bases. The CDR3 is 14 amino acids. This CDR3 reads CASSSTGFRRGYTF. In DNA, the CDR3 is TGTGCCAGCAGCTCGACAGGGTTCCGTCGGGGCTACACCTTC.

The chain combines TRBV7-6 with TRBJ2-3, with 7 bases that match TRBD2. The germline V gene has CDR1 SGHVS and CDR2 FNYEAQ. The CDR3 is 15 residues long. With 5 bases clipped from V and 2 bases from J, the junction kept 7 bases outside the gene matches. The CDR3 loop is CASSEVGGVTDTQYF. In DNA form, the CDR3 reads TGTGCCAGCAGCGAAGTGGGGGGGGTCACAGATACGCAGTATTTT.

The chain combines TRBV4-1 with TRBJ1-2, with D hard to call. Germline values: CDR1 MGHRA, CDR2 YSYEKL. The CDR3 has 13 residues. V was pared by 3 bases and J by 3 bases, with 8 bases between. CDR3 in DNA: TGCGCCAGCAGCCAGGGTGTCGACTATGGCTACACCTTC. It is translated as CASSQGVDYGYTF.

V and J are TRBV5-4 and TRBJ2-5; a weak D match, TRBD2 (5 bases). The tail of the sequence fits TRBJ2-7 better, so the J call may be wrong. CDR1 is SGHNT and CDR2 is YYREEE in the germline V gene (reference sequence). The CDR3 is 13 amino acids. The CDR3 is CASSFGVNYEQYF. The CDR3 nucleotides read TGTGCCAGCAGCTTCGGGGTCAACTACGAGCAGTACTTC.

This chain uses TRBV5-4 with TRBJ2-5; D is undetermined. The germline V gene encodes CDR1 SGHNT and CDR2 YYREEE (reference sequence). With 0 bases removed from V and 1 base from J, the gap between germline ends came to 4 bases. There are 13 residues in the CDR3. The CDR3 region has the DNA TGTGCCAGCAGCTTGGCCCTCCAAGAGACCCAGTACTTC. The encoded protein is CASSLALQETQYF.

The V and J genes are TRBV11-2 and TRBJ1-1; 9 nucleotides align to TRBD1. After removal of 5 bases from V and 6 bases from J, the junction contained 13 bases not matched to a gene. The CDR3 runs 16 residues. Germline V gene lookup returns CDR1 SGHAT and CDR2 FQNNGV. CDR3 in amino acids: CASSRAWTGEGAEAFF. The DNA for the CDR3 is TGTGCCAGCAGCAGGGCCTGGACAGGGGAAGGGGCTGAAGCTTTCTTT.

This chain connects TRBV10-2 to TRBJ1-1; weak D call: TRBD1 (5 bases). The CDR3 covers 13 residues. CDR1 and CDR2 (germline): WSHSY, SAAADI. Trimming cost V 11 bases and J 2 bases, with 15 bases left between them. CDR3 amino acids: CAGQREGNTEAFF. Here the CDR3 DNA reads TGCGCCGGACAACGGGAGGGTAACACTGAAGCTTTCTTT.

The gene calls are TRBV7-6 and TRBJ2-2; the match to TRBD2 covers 14 bases. Germline V gene lookup returns CDR1 SGHVS and CDR2 FNYEAQ. The V segment lost 3 bases and the J segment 6 bases; nucleotides outside the gene matches: 12. The CDR3 sequence is 19 residues long. The CDR3: CASSFPTGTSGGLAGELFF. The CDR3 nucleotides read TGTGCCAGCAGCTTCCCCACCGGGACTAGCGGGGGCCTGGCCGGGGAGCTGTTTTTT.

This chain links TRBV19 with TRBJ2-1, with 7 bases aligning to TRBD1. Germline V CDR1 and CDR2: LNHDA, SQIVND (reference sequence). The ends lost 5 bases at V and 4 bases at J; junction bases unmatched: 2. The CDR3 totals 13 residues. The CDR3 coding sequence is TGTGCCAGTAGTGCGGACAGGTACAATGAGCAGTTCTTC. This translates into CASSADRYNEQFF.

The chain joins TRBV4-2 to TRBJ1-2; D gene uncertain. There are 15 residues in the CDR3. V was pared by 0 bases and J by 5 bases, with 13 bases between. CDR1 and CDR2 from the germline V gene are LGHNA and YNFKEQ. CDR3 DNA sequence: TGTGCCAGCAGCCAAGATAATACAGAAACTTATGGCTACACCTTC. It translates to CASSQDNTETYGYTF.

The chain is built from TRBV5-4 and TRBJ1-2; maybe TRBD1 (6 bases). There are 13 residues in the CDR3. Trimming pared 3 bases from V and 4 bases from J, leaving 10 bases between. Germline CDR1 SGHNT, CDR2 YYREEE (reference sequence). CDR3 nucleotide sequence: TGTGCCAGCAGCTCGGGACAAGCCTATGGCTACACCTTC. Translation gives CASSSGQAYGYTF.

The V call is TRBV4-1, the J call TRBJ2-7; 7 positions agree with TRBD2. V lost 1 base, J lost 3 bases, and 21 bases stayed unmatched. Germline CDR1 MGHRA, CDR2 YSYEKL. CDR3 length: 20 residues. The CDR3 region has the DNA TGCGCCAGCAGCCAAGTAGGTGGGTCATTTCTAAGGACTAGGGGCTACGAGCAGTACTTC. Protein sequence: CASSQVGGSFLRTRGYEQYF.